The sequence of this T cell receptor beta chain was determined in a study of T-cell reconstitution after alpha-beta-depleted transplantation in children. Broader study findings: A year post-transplant, T-cell counts and diversity derived mostly from newly produced T cells.

Unique molecular identifiers were used to barcode this TCRbeta library. Each CDR3 protein is one row after TCRdb ran MiXCR on the PCR reads. There are about 1,000,000 distinct CDR3 sequences in the sample; about 31% occur only once, and over 25% lies in the top ten. The CDR3 length is 15 residues. Germline V gene sequence: CDR1 LGHNA, CDR2 YNFKEQ. V dropped 1 base and J dropped 4; count of bases not matched to a gene: 5. This clonotype was found a few times. Its antigen is still unknown. The sequence derives from a boy under two years old who had a stem cell transplant for SCID, so the T cells may come from the graft donor. The chain combines TRBV4-2 with TRBJ2-7; 9 bases line up with TRBD2. The sample consisted of PBMCs, mostly from graft donor cells, taken 360 days after TCRalphabeta/CD19-depleted stem cell transplant. The CDR3 DNA is TGTGCCAGCAGCCAAGTCCCTAGCGGGGTGTACGAGCAGTACTTC. It specifies CASSQVPSGVYEQYF.